This entry lists 12 T cell receptor beta chains sequenced from one sample in a study of vaccination effects on CD4 cells after COVID-19. Antigen-specific CD4+ T cells were expanded (with viral peptide pools) by the ViraFEST assay ahead of sequencing. Following an approximately eleven-day culture, CD4+ T cells were purified. PCR-confirmed SARS-CoV-2 infection occurred in the person between March and December 2020. TCRdb keeps only in-frame clones here, not all; method: immunoSEQ multiplex PCR. The sample yields more than 45,000 clones, 76% seen once. Their specific antigens are unknown. The starting material was CD4+ T cells from PBMCs cultured with HIV peptides, obtained before COVID-19 vaccination. Subset defined: HIV-1 Nef peptide pool negative control/reference culture. Receptors originate from a human donor who had a prior SARS-CoV-2 infection.

The chain recombines TRBV5-1 with TRBJ1-1; D remains unclear. The V end was cut by 4 bases, the J end by 3 bases, with 10 bases between. CDR3 length: 13 residues. Germline CDR1 and CDR2: SGHRS and YFSETQ. The chain's CDR3 is CASSLILDTEAFF. As DNA, the CDR3 is TGCGCCAGCAGCCTGATTTTAGACACTGAAGCTTTCTTT.

The chain combines TRBV7-9 with TRBJ1-2; perhaps TRBD1 as D (5 bases). Between the trimmed V and J ends, which lost 5 bases and 7 bases, there was a span of 17 bases. The CDR3 covers 14 residues. Looked up from germline, CDR1 is SEHNR and CDR2 is FQNEAQ (reference sequence). The CDR3 region is CASSPNLGRGGYTF. CDR3 nucleotide sequence: TGTGCCAGCAGCCCGAATCTGGGGCGCGGTGGCTACACCTTC.

The genes are TRBV15 and TRBJ2-1; D uncertain. The V gene's germline CDR1 is LNHNV and CDR2 YYDKDF (reference sequence). The CDR3 runs to 16 residues. Trimming shortened V by 0 bases and J by 0 bases, and 9 bases separated the two germline ends. CDR3 DNA: TGTGCCACCAGCAGAGATGGCGGCAGCTCCTACAATGAGCAGTTCTTC. Its protein product is CATSRDGGSSYNEQFF. Supplemented by reference TRBV15 and TRBJ2-1, the full variable domain reads DAMVIQNPRYQVTQFGKPVTLSCSQTLNHNVMYWYQQKSSQAPKLLFHYYDKDFNNEADTPDNFQSRRPNTSFCFLDIRSPGLGDTAMYLCATSRDGGSSYNEQFFGPGTRLTVL.

V and J are TRBV5-6 and TRBJ2-7; D unresolved. Trimming stripped 1 base from V and 5 bases from J, with 19 bases between. CDR3 length equals 16 residues. Germline V gene sequence: CDR1 SGHDT, CDR2 YYEEEE. Written as DNA, the CDR3 is TGTGCCAGCAGCTTGTTCGGAACTCCAACCCCCGACGAGCAGTACTTC. Its translation is CASSLFGTPTPDEQYF.

V usage is TRBV19 and J usage is TRBJ1-2; D remains unclear. The CDR3 is 12 amino acids. V lost 10 bases and J 4 bases, leaving 13 bases between the germline ends. Germline CDR1 is LNHDA and CDR2 is SQIVND (reference sequence). In DNA form, the CDR3 reads TGTGCCACCCAGACTGATACCTATGGCTACACCTTC. Translating gives CATQTDTYGYTF.

This chain uses TRBV5-8 with TRBJ2-3; no reliable D call. The CDR3 sequence is 13 residues long. Trimming removed 4 bases from V and 2 bases from J, with 8 bases in between. The germline gives CDR1 SGHTS, CDR2 YDEGEE. The CDR3 region is CASSIGFTDTQYF. The CDR3 DNA reads TGTGCCAGCAGCATCGGATTCACAGATACGCAGTATTTT.

The J gene is TRBJ1-5, the V gene TRBV6-5; 11 positions agree with TRBD1. Germline lookup yields CDR1 MNHEY and CDR2 SVGAGI. This CDR3 is 15 amino acids long. Unmatched junction bases numbered 4, after V lost 5 bases and J lost 4 bases. DNA for the CDR3: TGTGCCAGCAGTACCGGGACAGGGGGGAATCAGCCCCAGCATTTT. The encoded protein is CASSTGTGGNQPQHF.

This clone was counted ten times or more. The chain combines TRBV7-9 with TRBJ1-5; TRBD1 might be the D (6 bases). Per the germline V gene, CDR1 is SEHNR and CDR2 is FQNEAQ (reference sequence). The CDR3 covers 14 residues. Trimming stripped 5 bases from V and 5 bases from J, with 13 bases between. The CDR3 DNA reads as TGTGCCAGCAGCCTTACAGGGTTATATCAGCCCCAGCATTTT. Its protein is CASSLTGLYQPQHF. Combining the CDR3 with reference TRBV7-9 and TRBJ1-5 gives the whole variable domain DTGVSQNPRHKITKRGQNVTFRCDPISEHNRLYWYRQTLGQGPEFLTYFQNEAQLEKSRLLSDRFSAERPKGSFSTLEIQRTEQGDSAMYLCASSLTGLYQPQHFGDGTRLSIL.

The chain combines TRBV21-1 with TRBJ1-6; the table's D gene call, TRBD1, was not cross checked with the DNA. TRBV21-1 is an annotated pseudogene. This CDR3 has 20 residues. The CDR3 DNA follows: TGTGCCAGCAGCGGTACAAAGAGGGATATGACAGGCTCCTATAATTCACCCCTCCACTTT. Translation: CASSGTKRDMTGSYNSPLHF.

The V and J genes are TRBV4-1 and TRBJ2-4; D gene ambiguous. This CDR3 comprises 22 residues. V lost 4 bases and J lost 0, with 31 bases in between. Germline loops: CDR1 MGHRA, CDR2 YSYEKL. CDR3 residues: CASSPLFTGRLGPEVAKNIQYF. CDR3 DNA: TGCGCCAGCAGCCCCCTGTTTACCGGACGGCTAGGTCCAGAAGTAGCCAAAAACATTCAGTACTTC.

The chain is built from TRBV6-5 and TRBJ1-2; 7 nucleotides align to TRBD1. Germline-derived CDR1 and CDR2 are MNHEY and SVGAGI. The CDR3 is made up of 13 amino acids. Trimming removed 6 bases from V and 4 bases from J; junction bases left unmatched: 5. CDR3 in DNA: TGTGCCAGCAGAACGACAGGGTCCTATGGCTACACCTTC. This encodes CASRTTGSYGYTF.

J is TRBJ1-2 and V is TRBV12-3 or TRBV12-4; 8 bases line up with TRBD1. J gave up 5 bases and V 4 bases, and 3 bases lay outside the gene matches. The CDR3 has 13 residues. CDR3 region: CASSYGQGYGYTF. The CDR3 region has the DNA TGTGCCAGCAGTTACGGACAGGGTTATGGCTACACCTTC.